The T cell receptor beta chain under discussion was sequenced for a study of T cell clones after liver transplantation. Study background: A pre-transplant mixed lymphocyte reaction with TCRbeta sequencing defined graft-donor-reactive clones followed in post-transplant blood. Without induction therapy, subjects received standard immunosuppression until 12-24 months post-transplant.

The table came from immunoSEQ multiplex PCR; TCRdb's copy has only in-frame clones and leaves some out. This sample has about 33,000 clones, with about 94% found just once. Germline V gene data show CDR1 as SNHLY and CDR2 as FYNNEI. Trimming at V came to 10 bases and at J to 3 bases, leaving 9 bases not matched to a gene. The CDR3 is 14 residues long. This chain joins TRBV2 and TRBJ2-7, with 10 positions matching TRBD2. The specimen was CD8+ T cells from blood, collected 12 months after liver transplant. This TCR was sampled from a human patient who received a liver transplant. Certain T cells may be donor cells from the graft. The chain's CDR3 is CATVAGGNLYEQYF. The CDR3 DNA is TGTGCCACGGTAGCGGGAGGAAACCTCTACGAGCAGTACTTC. The whole variable domain, remainder taken from reference TRBV2 and TRBJ2-7, is EPEVTQTPSHQVTQMGQEVILRCVPISNHLYFYWYRQILGQKVEFLVSFYNNEISEKSEIFDDQFSVERPDGSNFTLKIRSTKLEDSAMYFCATVAGGNLYEQYFGPGTRLTVT.